Below, one TCR beta chain is given with its context. Its antigen is unknown. With the ViraFEST assay, the study expanded antigen-specific CD4+ T cells using viral peptide pools, then sequenced them. Culturing for approximately 10 days preceded CD4+ T cell isolation. Having tested negative for nucleocapsid antibodies, the vaccine recipients showed no prior SARS-CoV-2 infection. The CDR3 sequence is 17 residues long. Germline V gene lookup returns CDR1 KGHSH and CDR2 LQKENI. Trimming shortened V by 3 bases and J by 7 bases, and 19 bases separated the two germline ends. Data came from immunoSEQ multiplex PCR; TCRdb stores just in-frame clones and leaves some out. The data show some 68,000 clones, over 65% seen once. The sample originates from a study of vaccination effects on CD4 cells after COVID-19. Study outcomes and limitations: In the late period after vaccination, infection- and vaccine-induced clones contracted markedly. Healthy vaccinees' vaccine-induced clones included only 1 of 255 that recognized common cold coronaviruses.

The genes are TRBV18 and TRBJ1-6; TRBD1 might be the D (6 bases). This sequence was found in a human donor who received a COVID-19 vaccine. The sequencing here drew on CD4+ T cells from PBMCs cultured with HCoV-OC43 spike peptides, taken before COVID-19 vaccination. Specified subset: HCoV-OC43 spike overlapping peptide pool stimulation. DNA of the CDR3: TGTGCCAGCTCACCTGAGGCGAGGGGACACGCAAATTCACCCCTCCACTTT. Translation gives CASSPEARGHANSPLHF.